The 5 T cell receptor beta chains presented below share a single source sample, sequenced in a study of human T cells and chemical hapten exposure. Unfractionated whole blood yielded total RNA. TCRdb redid the calling of the 5' RACE reads with MiXCR, one entry per CDR3 protein. Seen here are 65,000 to 90,000 distinct CDR3 sequences, around 15% observed once, and the top ten hold about 6.8%. The receptors derive from a female donor in good health.

The rearrangement links TRBV20-1 to TRBJ1-5; a possible D gene is TRBD1 (6 bases). CDR3 length: 13 residues. Deletions cut 4 bases from V and 7 bases from J, with 14 bases between. Germline V gives CDR1 DFQATT, CDR2 SNEGSKA (reference sequence). For the CDR3, the DNA is TGCAGTGCTACGGAACAGGGAAGCCAGCCCCAGCATTTT. The encoded protein is CSATEQGSQPQHF.

The V and J genes are TRBV5-1 and TRBJ2-7, with 9 bases aligning to TRBD1. The CDR3 covers 15 residues. The germline CDR1 and CDR2 sequences are SGHRS and YFSETQ. V lost 4 bases to trimming and J lost 4 bases; unmatched junction nucleotides: 9. This chain's CDR3 is CASSHDTGTGYEQYF. CDR3 DNA sequence: TGCGCCAGCAGCCATGATACCGGGACAGGGTACGAGCAGTACTTC.

This chain links TRBV6-1 with TRBJ2-7; D is undetermined. Germline V CDR1 and CDR2: MNHNS, SASEGT. Deletions cut 7 bases from V and 2 bases from J, with 9 bases between. The length of the CDR3 is 12 residues. The CDR3 is CASNQGPYEQYF. CDR3 nucleotide sequence: TGTGCCAGCAACCAAGGTCCCTACGAGCAGTACTTC.

A few counts support this clonotype. CDR3 sequence reads: CASTLSGQGADTQYF. In DNA, the CDR3 is TGTGCCAGCACCCTATCGGGACAGGGGGCAGATACGCAGTATTTT. The rearrangement uses TRBV7-2 and TRBJ2-3; TRBD1 matches at 11 bases. Germline values: CDR1 SGHTA, CDR2 FQGNSA. Losses at the gene ends were 7 bases for V and 4 bases for J; bases not matched to a gene: 7. The CDR3 has 15 amino acids. The variable domain in full, with the rest retrieved from reference TRBV7-2 and TRBJ2-3, is GAGVSQSPSNKVTEKGKDVELRCDPISGHTALYWYRQSLGQGLEFLIYFQGNSAPDKSGLPSDRFSAERTGGSVSTLTIQRTQQEDSAVYLCASTLSGQGADTQYFGPGTRLTVL.

V and J are TRBV5-6 and TRBJ2-1; 10 positions agree with TRBD2. The germline V gene has CDR1 SGHDT and CDR2 YYEEEE. This CDR3 is built from 15 residues. Trimming at V came to 0 bases and at J to 9 bases, leaving 6 bases not matched to a gene. DNA for the CDR3: TGTGCCAGCAGCTTGGGGCTAGCGGGAGATCGTGAGCAGTTCTTC. This gives the protein CASSLGLAGDREQFF.